These 27 T cell receptor beta chains share one sample of origin, sequenced in a study of patients and donors after allogeneic stem cell transplantation. TCRdb processed the RT-PCR reads anew with MiXCR; each CDR3 protein has one entry. The sample has 410,000 or so distinct CDR3 sequences, about a sixth seen once. The sequencing input was blood, either unsorted or a sorted T cell fraction (not recorded which). The source is a human donor who was either an allogeneic HSCT recipient or a stem cell or donor lymphocyte infusion donor (not recorded which). It is not recorded whose cells these are; they may come from a transplant donor.

The V call is TRBV5-1, the J call TRBJ2-3; TRBD2 is a possible D gene (6 bases). Trimming shortened V by 3 bases and J by 1 base, and 15 bases separated the two germline ends. CDR3 length: 16 amino acids. Germline V gene sequence: CDR1 SGHRS, CDR2 YFSETQ. The CDR3 nucleotides read TGCGCCAGCAGCTCCTTAGCGGTTGGGGGCACAGATACGCAGTATTTT. It encodes CASSSLAVGGTDTQYF.

A few counts support this clonotype. CDR3 sequence reads: CASSQGIDEKLFF. CDR3 bases: TGTGCCAGCAGCCAAGGAATCGATGAAAAACTGTTTTTT. The chain links TRBV4-2 to TRBJ1-4; the D is unclear. This CDR3 is built from 13 residues. V was cut by 1 base and J by 6 bases, with 6 bases left in between. Germline V gives CDR1 LGHNA, CDR2 YNFKEQ.

This clonotype was observed a few times. The chain uses TRBV3-1 and TRBJ2-4; 8 nucleotides align to TRBD2. The CDR3 has 14 residues. The germline gives CDR1 LGHDT, CDR2 YNNKEL (reference sequence). Trimming at V came to 6 bases and at J to 4 bases, leaving 5 bases not matched to a gene. The CDR3 protein is CASRGASGKNIQYF. The CDR3 coding sequence is TGTGCCAGCAGGGGGGCTAGCGGGAAAAACATTCAGTACTTC.

There are a few counts of this clonotype. J is TRBJ1-1 and V is TRBV30, with 10 bases lining up with TRBD1. V was clipped by 3 bases and J by 4 bases; unmatched bases: 5. Germline V lookup: CDR1 GTSNPN, CDR2 SVGIG (reference sequence). The CDR3 has 14 amino acids. The CDR3 loop is CAWSEGTGVTEAFF. The CDR3 nucleotides read TGTGCCTGGAGCGAAGGGACAGGGGTCACTGAAGCTTTCTTT.

The chain uses TRBV12-3 or TRBV12-4 and TRBJ1-1; D gene ambiguous. V was trimmed by 2 bases and J by 0 bases, leaving 16 bases between them. The CDR3 extends over 17 amino acids. The CDR3 spells CASSLPLSKPMNTEAFF. CDR3 coding DNA: TGTGCCAGCAGTTTACCCCTCTCTAAGCCTATGAACACTGAAGCTTTCTTT.

This clonotype was found a few times. The gene calls are TRBV4-1 and TRBJ2-1; 8 bases agree with TRBD2. There are 15 residues in the CDR3. The V segment lost 3 bases and the J segment 1 base; nucleotides outside the gene matches: 2. Germline CDR1 reads MGHRA; CDR2 reads YSYEKL. CDR3 DNA sequence: TGCGCCAGCAGCCACATAGCGGGGTCCTACAATGAGCAGTTCTTC. It codes for CASSHIAGSYNEQFF.

The gene calls are TRBV6-6 and TRBJ1-1; no clear D gene. Germline loops: CDR1 MNHNY, CDR2 SVGAGI (reference sequence). This CDR3 has 13 residues. Trimming took 8 bases from V and 0 from J, leaving 10 bases between them. The CDR3 region is CASLLLMNTEAFF. CDR3 DNA sequence: TGTGCCAGCCTCCTACTAATGAACACTGAAGCTTTCTTT.

This clonotype occurred a few times. CDR3 coding DNA: TGTGCCAGCAGCCCGGAGATGAGGCAGGCGAGGTCAGATACGCAGTATTTT. This translates into CASSPEMRQARSDTQYF. This rearrangement joins TRBV7-6 to TRBJ2-3; D is ambiguous. The CDR3 is 17 residues long. V was trimmed by 5 bases and J by 4 bases, leaving 22 bases between them. The germline V gene encodes CDR1 SGHVS and CDR2 FNYEAQ.

J is TRBJ2-1 and V is TRBV11-1, with 7 bases that match TRBD2. From germline, CDR1 is SGHAT and CDR2 FQDESV (reference sequence). V dropped 5 bases and J dropped 3; count of bases not matched to a gene: 4. This CDR3 has 14 amino acids. CDR3 coding DNA: TGTGCCAGCAGCGTCCGGACTAGCTACAATGAGCAGTTCTTC. This codes for CASSVRTSYNEQFF.

This chain joins TRBV27 and TRBJ1-1; 8 nucleotides match TRBD1. The V and J ends lost 1 base and 4 bases, in that order; junction bases with no gene match: 11. This CDR3 comprises 17 residues. Germline assignment: CDR1 MNHEY and CDR2 SMNVEV (reference sequence). CDR3 in amino acids: CASSLWAGGANPTEAFF. CDR3 DNA sequence: TGTGCCAGCAGTTTATGGGCAGGGGGCGCGAACCCCACTGAAGCTTTCTTT.

This clonotype was seen a few times. The chain links TRBV6-2 or TRBV6-3 to TRBJ1-6; TRBD1 is a possible D gene (6 bases). Germline V gene sequence: CDR1 MNHEY, CDR2 SVGEGT. Trimming took 4 bases from V and 7 from J, leaving 8 bases between them. This CDR3 comprises 13 residues. CDR3 protein: CASSFDRNSPLHF. CDR3 in DNA: TGTGCCAGCAGTTTTGACAGGAATTCACCCCTCCACTTT.

The sample holds a few counts of this clonotype. The J gene is TRBJ2-1, the V gene TRBV3-1; D is possibly TRBD2 (6 bases). This CDR3 comprises 15 residues. Germline CDR1 is LGHDT and CDR2 is YNNKEL (reference sequence). V was shortened by 0 bases and J by 9 bases, with 15 bases between the two germline ends. CDR3 bases: TGTGCCAGCAGCCAAGATCGTGGCGGGAAGGTTGAGCAGTTCTTC. Protein product: CASSQDRGGKVEQFF.

The chain uses TRBV6-1 and TRBJ2-3, with D perhaps being TRBD1 or TRBD2 (5 bases each). Between the trimmed V and J ends, which lost 5 bases and 0 bases, there was a span of 18 bases. CDR3 length: 17 residues. CDR1 is MNHNS, CDR2 SASEGT, per germline. CDR3 DNA: TGTGCCAGCAGTCACATCTACAGGAGACTAAGCACAGATACGCAGTATTTT. The encoded protein is CASSHIYRRLSTDTQYF.

There are a few counts of this clonotype. The gene calls are TRBV7-6 and TRBJ1-6; maybe TRBD1 (6 bases). From germline, CDR1 is SGHVS and CDR2 FNYEAQ. This CDR3 has 15 residues. The V end was cut by 5 bases, the J end by 6 bases, with 14 bases between. CDR3 sequence reads: CASSPLGHVNSPLHF. The CDR3 nucleotides read TGTGCCAGCAGCCCGCTGGGACATGTTAATTCACCCCTCCACTTT.

V is TRBV6-1 and J is TRBJ2-3; tentative D call: TRBD1 (5 bases). In germline, CDR1 is MNHNS, CDR2 SASEGT. The CDR3 sequence is 14 residues long. V was shortened by 8 bases and J by 0 bases, with 12 bases between the two germline ends. The CDR3 bases are TGTGCCAGCTACAGGAGCTCTAGCACAGATACGCAGTATTTT. It specifies CASYRSSSTDTQYF.

This clonotype appeared a few times. The V gene is TRBV4-1, the J gene TRBJ2-3; 8 bases map to TRBD2. This CDR3 spans 17 amino acids. With V trimmed by 2 bases and J by 0 bases, 7 bases remained unmatched. CDR1 is MGHRA, CDR2 YSYEKL, per germline. The CDR3 spells CASSQLLAGLSTDTQYF. DNA for the CDR3: TGCGCCAGCAGCCAACTCCTAGCGGGCCTAAGCACAGATACGCAGTATTTT.

The chain links TRBV6-1 to TRBJ2-3; 7 bases agree with TRBD1. Germline V gives CDR1 MNHNS, CDR2 SASEGT. Losses at the gene ends were 6 bases for V and 5 bases for J; bases not matched to a gene: 8. The CDR3 consists of 14 residues. CDR3: CASRRGLRGDTQYF. The CDR3 DNA follows: TGTGCCAGCAGGAGGGGGCTGAGGGGAGATACGCAGTATTTT.

The chain joins TRBV5-6 to TRBJ2-3; D is undetermined. In germline, CDR1 is SGHDT, CDR2 YYEEEE. Trimming removed 0 bases at V and 8 bases at J, with 19 bases between. The CDR3 totals 16 residues. This CDR3 reads CASSLGALELLSTQYF. The CDR3 coding sequence is TGTGCCAGCAGCTTGGGGGCTCTAGAGCTCCTTAGTACGCAGTATTTT.

This clonotype was observed at least ten times. The chain has TRBV5-1 and TRBJ2-4; maybe TRBD1 (5 bases). The germline V and J ends were trimmed by 0 bases and 1 base, with 5 bases remaining between them. Germline assignment: CDR1 SGHRS and CDR2 YFSETQ. This CDR3 is built from 14 residues. Here the CDR3 DNA reads TGCGCCAGCAGCTTGGACAGGGCCAAAAACATTCAGTACTTC. Translating gives CASSLDRAKNIQYF. The full variable domain, its missing parts supplied by reference TRBV5-1 and TRBJ2-4, is KAGVTQTPRYLIKTRGQQVTLSCSPISGHRSVSWYQQTPGQGLQFLFEYFSETQRNKGNFPGRFSGRQFSNSRSEMNVSTLELGDSALYLCASSLDRAKNIQYFGAGTRLSVL.

This clonotype came up a few times. The gene calls are TRBV12-3 or TRBV12-4 and TRBJ1-3; perhaps TRBD1 as D (5 bases). This CDR3 comprises 15 residues. Trimming cost V 6 bases and J 0 bases, with 12 bases left between them. The CDR3 nucleotides are TGTGCCAGCAGGCCTGGGACGGACTCTGGAAACACCATATATTTT. Translating gives CASRPGTDSGNTIYF.

The gene calls are TRBV20-1 and TRBJ1-5; TRBD1 agrees at 7 bases. The germline V gene has CDR1 DFQATT and CDR2 SNEGSKA (reference sequence). The CDR3 loop spans 14 amino acids. Losses at the gene ends were 2 bases for V and 4 bases for J; bases not matched to a gene: 5. The CDR3 loop is CSARLQGENQPQHF. The CDR3, as DNA: TGCAGTGCTAGACTCCAGGGGGAAAATCAGCCCCAGCATTTT.

This clonotype was seen only a few times. The chain is built from TRBV7-2 and TRBJ2-1, with 7 bases identical to TRBD1. The CDR3 has 14 amino acids. Trimming cost V 4 bases and J 5 bases; bases outside gene matches: 5. Germline values: CDR1 SGHTA, CDR2 FQGNSA. The CDR3 here is CASSYLDRDNEQFF. The CDR3 DNA is TGTGCCAGCAGCTACCTCGACAGGGACAATGAGCAGTTCTTC.

The V and J genes are TRBV20-1 and TRBJ2-1, with TRBD2 matching over 8 bases. This CDR3 is 14 amino acids long. The V gene's germline CDR1 is DFQATT and CDR2 SNEGSKA (reference sequence). CDR3 sequence: CSADKRESSNEQFF. Here the CDR3 DNA reads TGCAGCGCCGATAAGCGGGAGTCGAGCAATGAGCAGTTCTTC.

The chain combines TRBV12-3 or TRBV12-4 with TRBJ2-7; possible D gene TRBD2, 5 bases. Trimming pared 6 bases from V and 2 bases from J, leaving 23 bases between. This CDR3 spans 17 amino acids. CDR3 protein: CASSLPHGVPTTYEQYF. The CDR3 nucleotides are TGTGCCAGCAGCCTCCCACACGGGGTCCCAACAACCTACGAGCAGTACTTC.

The chain has TRBV4-2 and TRBJ2-4; no firm D call. The CDR3 loop spans 19 amino acids. Trimming removed 0 bases from V and 0 bases from J, with 18 bases in between. Germline lookup yields CDR1 LGHNA and CDR2 YNFKEQ. The CDR3 region is CASSQDAEPISRAKNIQYF. The CDR3 DNA follows: TGTGCCAGCAGCCAAGATGCAGAACCAATATCTAGAGCCAAAAACATTCAGTACTTC.

The V gene is TRBV6-1, the J gene TRBJ1-2; possible D gene TRBD1, 6 bases. Trimming removed 6 bases at V and 2 bases at J, with 10 bases between. The CDR3 length is 13 residues. Germline lookup yields CDR1 MNHNS and CDR2 SASEGT. The CDR3 DNA reads as TGTGCCAGCAGGCGGGACATCAACTATGGCTACACCTTC. Its translation: CASRRDINYGYTF.

This clonotype was seen a few times. The genes are TRBV9 and TRBJ1-1; TRBD1 might be the D (6 bases). CDR1 and CDR2 from the germline V gene are SGDLS and YYNGEE. V lost 0 bases and J 0 bases, leaving 9 bases between the germline ends. The CDR3 is made up of 15 amino acids. CDR3 sequence reads: CASSVEGGMNTEAFF. CDR3 bases: TGTGCCAGCAGCGTAGAAGGGGGGATGAACACTGAAGCTTTCTTT.